A selection of T cell receptor beta chains follows, all from one sample in a study of T cells after yellow fever vaccination. TCRdb recomputed calls from the 5' RACE reads with MiXCR, one row per CDR3 protein. This sample yields about 370,000 distinct CDR3 sequences, of which about 9.9% are seen a single time; around 20% belongs to the top ten. Specimen: PBMCs, collected on the day of the first yellow fever vaccination. The receptors were gathered from a man between 18 and 29 years old who received the YFV17D yellow fever vaccine. The CDR3 runs from the conserved cysteine through the conserved F or W. The order of the fields is clone size, V gene, J gene, D gene, CDR3 length, CDR3 protein, CDR3 DNA. A D gene is named only where the DNA matches it firmly. Rows may omit the clone size; those that give it use once, few, many or a size class.

abundance: few
v_gene: TRBV12-3/TRBV12-4
j_gene: TRBJ2-3
d_gene: NA
len: 14
CDR3aa: CASSLPNLADTQYF
CDR3nt: TGTGCCAGCAGTTTGCCGAACCTGGCAGATACGCAGTATTTT

abundance: few
v_gene: TRBV5-6
j_gene: TRBJ2-7
d_gene: NA
len: 14
CDR3aa: CASSLAGDNHEQYF
CDR3nt: TGTGCCAGCAGCTTGGCCGGGGACAACCACGAGCAGTACTTC

abundance: NA
v_gene: TRBV18
j_gene: TRBJ2-7
d_gene: NA
len: 13
CDR3aa: CASADTPIYEQYF
CDR3nt: TGTGCCAGCGCCGACACTCCCATTTACGAGCAGTACTTC

abundance: few
v_gene: TRBV7-6
j_gene: TRBJ2-1
d_gene: TRBD1
len: 22
CDR3aa: CASSSPSLIGQGAPGSYNEQFF
CDR3nt: TGTGCCAGCAGCTCACCCTCACTCATTGGACAGGGGGCCCCAGGGTCCTACAATGAGCAGTTCTTC

abundance: NA
v_gene: TRBV7-6
j_gene: TRBJ2-2
d_gene: TRBD2
len: 17
CDR3aa: CASSQPAGTSPTGELFF
CDR3nt: TGTGCCAGCAGCCAACCGGCCGGGACTAGCCCCACCGGGGAGCTGTTTTTT

abundance: many
v_gene: TRBV7-9
j_gene: TRBJ1-6
d_gene: NA
len: 15
CDR3aa: CASSPKDPRNSPLHF
CDR3nt: TGTGCCAGCAGCCCAAAAGACCCAAGGAATTCACCCCTCCACTTT

abundance: few
v_gene: TRBV20-1
j_gene: TRBJ1-1
d_gene: NA
len: 13
CDR3aa: CSAKPTVNTEAFF
CDR3nt: TGCAGTGCTAAACCGACGGTGAACACTGAAGCTTTCTTT

abundance: NA
v_gene: TRBV9
j_gene: TRBJ1-2
d_gene: TRBD1
len: 14
CDR3aa: CASSSNRGNYGYTF
CDR3nt: TGTGCCAGCAGTTCTAACAGGGGGAACTATGGCTACACCTTC

abundance: NA
v_gene: TRBV19
j_gene: TRBJ1-5
d_gene: TRBD1
len: 16
CDR3aa: CASSSRVAGGDQPQHF
CDR3nt: TGTGCCAGTAGTTCCAGAGTGGCAGGGGGCGACCAGCCCCAGCATTTT

abundance: NA
v_gene: TRBV5-1
j_gene: TRBJ2-1
d_gene: NA
len: 9
CDR3aa: CARKYEQFF
CDR3nt: TGCGCCAGGAAATATGAGCAGTTCTTC

abundance: few
v_gene: TRBV12-3/TRBV12-4
j_gene: TRBJ1-5
d_gene: NA
len: 16
CDR3aa: CASSLSAQGTNQPQHF
CDR3nt: TGTGCCAGCAGTTTATCTGCCCAGGGGACAAATCAGCCCCAGCATTTT

abundance: few
v_gene: TRBV2
j_gene: TRBJ2-3
d_gene: NA
len: 14
CDR3aa: CASRRRGATDTQYF
CDR3nt: TGTGCCAGCAGGAGACGTGGAGCCACAGATACGCAGTATTTT

abundance: NA
v_gene: TRBV7-2
j_gene: TRBJ1-5
d_gene: TRBD1
len: 14
CDR3aa: CASSQPGQGQPQHF
CDR3nt: TGTGCCAGCAGCCAACCGGGACAGGGACAGCCCCAGCATTTT

abundance: few
v_gene: TRBV7-2
j_gene: TRBJ2-7
d_gene: TRBD1
len: 14
CDR3aa: CASRAGTGPYEQYF
CDR3nt: TGTGCCAGCAGAGCCGGGACAGGACCTTACGAGCAGTACTTC

abundance: few
v_gene: TRBV11-2
j_gene: TRBJ2-1
d_gene: NA
len: 16
CDR3aa: CASSLVRVQSYNEQFF
CDR3nt: TGTGCCAGCAGCTTGGTCCGGGTACAGTCCTACAATGAGCAGTTCTTC

abundance: few
v_gene: TRBV6-1
j_gene: TRBJ1-1
d_gene: NA
len: 14
CDR3aa: CASFLQGPNTEAFF
CDR3nt: TGTGCCAGCTTTCTTCAGGGCCCGAACACTGAAGCTTTCTTT

abundance: NA
v_gene: TRBV25-1
j_gene: TRBJ1-4
d_gene: TRBD1
len: 14
CDR3aa: CASSGDRGDEKLFF
CDR3nt: TGTGCCAGCAGTGGTGACAGGGGTGACGAAAAACTGTTTTTT

abundance: few
v_gene: TRBV5-1
j_gene: TRBJ2-6
d_gene: TRBD1
len: 18
CDR3aa: CASSLRAGGLSGANVLTF
CDR3nt: TGCGCCAGCAGCTTGCGGGCAGGGGGCCTCTCTGGGGCCAACGTCCTGACTTTC

abundance: NA
v_gene: TRBV6-1
j_gene: TRBJ2-1
d_gene: TRBD1
len: 15
CDR3aa: CATRKGTGFRDEQFF
CDR3nt: TGTGCCACACGTAAAGGGACAGGGTTCAGAGATGAGCAGTTCTTC

abundance: NA
v_gene: TRBV7-2
j_gene: TRBJ1-5
d_gene: TRBD1
len: 19
CDR3aa: CASSLAPGQGYIGNQPQHF
CDR3nt: TGTGCCAGCAGCTTAGCGCCCGGACAGGGGTATATAGGCAATCAGCCCCAGCATTTT

abundance: few
v_gene: TRBV6-5
j_gene: TRBJ1-4
d_gene: NA
len: 15
CDR3aa: CASRSYEDTNEKLFF
CDR3nt: TGTGCCAGCCGTTCTTACGAAGATACTAATGAAAAACTGTTTTTT

abundance: NA
v_gene: TRBV5-1
j_gene: TRBJ1-4
d_gene: NA
len: 14
CDR3aa: CASSLGRGNEKLFF
CDR3nt: TGCGCCAGCAGCTTGGGACGGGGTAATGAAAAACTGTTTTTT

abundance: many
v_gene: TRBV20-1
j_gene: TRBJ2-3
d_gene: TRBD2
len: 14
CDR3aa: CSARELAGGYTQYF
CDR3nt: TGCAGTGCTAGAGAACTAGCGGGGGGGTATACGCAGTATTTT

abundance: many
v_gene: TRBV9
j_gene: TRBJ2-1
d_gene: TRBD2
len: 17
CDR3aa: CASSVVGGLAGDNEQFF
CDR3nt: TGTGCCAGCAGCGTAGTAGGGGGGCTAGCGGGAGACAATGAGCAGTTCTTC

abundance: few
v_gene: TRBV19
j_gene: TRBJ2-3
d_gene: TRBD2
len: 14
CDR3aa: CASSQRGGRDTQYF
CDR3nt: TGTGCCAGTAGTCAGCGGGGGGGCCGAGATACGCAGTATTTT

abundance: NA
v_gene: TRBV3-1
j_gene: TRBJ2-3
d_gene: TRBD2
len: 15
CDR3aa: CASSQERGESDTQYF
CDR3nt: TGTGCCAGCAGCCAAGAGCGGGGGGAATCAGATACGCAGTATTTT

abundance: few
v_gene: TRBV6-1
j_gene: TRBJ1-2
d_gene: TRBD1
len: 15
CDR3aa: CASRETSGGVHGYTF
CDR3nt: TGTGCCAGCAGGGAAACCTCAGGGGGCGTTCATGGCTACACCTTC

abundance: few
v_gene: TRBV9
j_gene: TRBJ2-5
d_gene: NA
len: 13
CDR3aa: CASSEGDQETQYF
CDR3nt: TGTGCCAGCAGCGAGGGGGACCAAGAGACCCAGTACTTC

abundance: NA
v_gene: TRBV6-5
j_gene: TRBJ2-2
d_gene: NA
len: 17
CDR3aa: CASSYSSTDANTGELFF
CDR3nt: TGTGCCAGCAGTTACTCGAGTACGGACGCGAACACCGGGGAGCTGTTTTTT

abundance: many
v_gene: TRBV7-9
j_gene: TRBJ1-2
d_gene: NA
len: 13
CDR3aa: CASSSNPNYGYTF
CDR3nt: TGTGCCAGCAGCAGCAACCCTAACTATGGCTACACCTTC

abundance: few
v_gene: TRBV20-1
j_gene: TRBJ2-2
d_gene: NA
len: 13
CDR3aa: CSANYAYSGELFF
CDR3nt: TGCAGTGCTAACTATGCATACAGCGGGGAGCTGTTTTTT

abundance: many
v_gene: TRBV9
j_gene: TRBJ1-2
d_gene: NA
len: 15
CDR3aa: CASSVATAGNYGYTF
CDR3nt: TGTGCCAGCAGCGTAGCTACGGCAGGGAACTATGGCTACACCTTC

abundance: few
v_gene: TRBV5-6
j_gene: TRBJ1-1
d_gene: NA
len: 15
CDR3aa: CASIVNPGANTEAFF
CDR3nt: TGTGCCAGCATCGTAAATCCCGGGGCGAACACTGAAGCTTTCTTT

abundance: NA
v_gene: TRBV7-8
j_gene: TRBJ2-1
d_gene: TRBD1
len: 17
CDR3aa: CASSLGPRDRGVHEQFF
CDR3nt: TGTGCCAGCAGCTTGGGCCCCCGGGACAGGGGAGTTCATGAGCAGTTCTTC

abundance: few
v_gene: TRBV4-3
j_gene: TRBJ2-2
d_gene: NA
len: 13
CDR3aa: CASSWVGTGELFF
CDR3nt: TGCGCCAGCAGCTGGGTAGGGACCGGGGAGCTGTTTTTT

abundance: many
v_gene: TRBV7-2
j_gene: TRBJ1-4
d_gene: TRBD1
len: 16
CDR3aa: CASSLVWGTGNEKLFF
CDR3nt: TGTGCCAGCAGCTTAGTTTGGGGGACAGGGAATGAAAAACTGTTTTTT

abundance: few
v_gene: TRBV7-9
j_gene: TRBJ2-1
d_gene: NA
len: 15
CDR3aa: CASSPRTTGGNEQFF
CDR3nt: TGTGCCAGCAGCCCAAGGACTACGGGCGGGAATGAGCAGTTCTTC

abundance: few
v_gene: TRBV12-3/TRBV12-4
j_gene: TRBJ1-2
d_gene: TRBD1
len: 13
CDR3aa: CASSLAGGESYTF
CDR3nt: TGTGCCAGCAGCCTGGCAGGGGGAGAAAGCTACACCTTC

abundance: few
v_gene: TRBV12-3/TRBV12-4
j_gene: TRBJ2-1
d_gene: NA
len: 13
CDR3aa: CASSLILAHEQFF
CDR3nt: TGTGCCAGCAGTTTAATCCTAGCACATGAGCAGTTCTTC

abundance: NA
v_gene: TRBV27
j_gene: TRBJ1-2
d_gene: TRBD1
len: 14
CDR3aa: CASSDGQANYGYTF
CDR3nt: TGTGCCAGCAGTGACGGACAGGCTAACTATGGCTACACCTTC

abundance: few
v_gene: TRBV7-3
j_gene: TRBJ2-2
d_gene: NA
len: 17
CDR3aa: CASSPSGGRYYTGELFF
CDR3nt: TGTGCCAGCAGCCCCTCAGGGGGGAGATACTACACCGGGGAGCTGTTTTTT

abundance: NA
v_gene: TRBV10-2
j_gene: TRBJ1-5
d_gene: NA
len: 14
CDR3aa: CASSESTRNQPQHF
CDR3nt: TGCGCCAGCAGTGAGTCGACTCGGAATCAGCCCCAGCATTTT

abundance: NA
v_gene: TRBV7-3
j_gene: TRBJ1-1
d_gene: NA
len: 13
CDR3aa: CASSLNFNTEAFF
CDR3nt: TGTGCCAGCAGCTTAAATTTCAACACTGAAGCTTTCTTT

abundance: NA
v_gene: TRBV7-6
j_gene: TRBJ1-5
d_gene: NA
len: 15
CDR3aa: CASSLEQGSNQPQHF
CDR3nt: TGTGCCAGCAGCTTAGAACAGGGATCAAATCAGCCCCAGCATTTT

abundance: few
v_gene: TRBV6-2/TRBV6-3
j_gene: TRBJ1-1
d_gene: TRBD1
len: 13
CDR3aa: CASSNRGNTEAFF
CDR3nt: TGTGCCAGTTCAAACAGGGGGAACACTGAAGCTTTCTTT

abundance: many
v_gene: TRBV29-1
j_gene: TRBJ1-2
d_gene: TRBD1
len: 15
CDR3aa: CSVSPHLRTGEGYTF
CDR3nt: TGCAGCGTCTCCCCACACCTCAGGACAGGGGAAGGCTACACCTTC

abundance: NA
v_gene: TRBV24-1
j_gene: TRBJ1-2
d_gene: TRBD1
len: 15
CDR3aa: CATSDSGTGDYGCTF
CDR3nt: TGTGCCACCAGTGATTCGGGGACAGGGGACTATGGCTGCACCTTC

abundance: few
v_gene: TRBV25-1
j_gene: TRBJ2-4
d_gene: NA
len: 14
CDR3aa: CASSEGGAKNIQYF
CDR3nt: TGTGCCAGCAGTGAAGGCGGGGCCAAAAACATTCAGTACTTC

abundance: NA
v_gene: TRBV12-2
j_gene: TRBJ2-4
d_gene: NA
len: 15
CDR3aa: CASRSRLIAKNIQYF
CDR3nt: TGTGCAAGTCGCTCGCGTTTGATAGCCAAAAACATTCAGTACTTC

abundance: NA
v_gene: TRBV5-4
j_gene: TRBJ2-3
d_gene: TRBD1
len: 15
CDR3aa: CASSLRDRVTDTQYF
CDR3nt: TGTGCCAGCAGCTTGAGGGACAGGGTCACAGATACGCAGTATTTT

abundance: many
v_gene: TRBV4-1
j_gene: TRBJ1-1
d_gene: NA
len: 13
CDR3aa: CASSQGKTREAFF
CDR3nt: TGCGCCAGCAGCCAAGGAAAGACGCGTGAAGCTTTCTTT

abundance: few
v_gene: TRBV12-3/TRBV12-4
j_gene: TRBJ2-3
d_gene: NA
len: 16
CDR3aa: CASSSSYSLGADTQYF
CDR3nt: TGTGCCAGCAGTTCGAGTTACTCTCTGGGCGCAGATACGCAGTATTTT

abundance: NA
v_gene: TRBV20-1
j_gene: TRBJ2-2
d_gene: NA
len: 13
CDR3aa: CSATGPNTGELFF
CDR3nt: TGCAGTGCTACCGGGCCTAACACCGGGGAGCTGTTTTTT

abundance: few
v_gene: TRBV4-1
j_gene: TRBJ2-2
d_gene: NA
len: 16
CDR3aa: CASSQGHPIGTGELFF
CDR3nt: TGCGCCAGCAGCCAAGGACATCCAATCGGCACCGGGGAGCTGTTTTTT

abundance: NA
v_gene: TRBV7-9
j_gene: TRBJ1-3
d_gene: NA
len: 15
CDR3aa: CASLNSGDSGNTIYF
CDR3nt: TGTGCCAGCCTCAATTCAGGGGACTCTGGAAACACCATATATTTT

abundance: few
v_gene: TRBV9
j_gene: TRBJ2-2
d_gene: TRBD2
len: 18
CDR3aa: CASSVGLAGGIYTGELFF
CDR3nt: TGTGCCAGCAGCGTAGGACTAGCGGGGGGAATTTACACCGGGGAGCTGTTTTTT

abundance: NA
v_gene: TRBV4-1
j_gene: TRBJ1-2
d_gene: NA
len: 14
CDR3aa: CASSQEGPGRGYTF
CDR3nt: TGCGCCAGCAGCCAAGAAGGTCCCGGGAGGGGCTACACCTTC

abundance: NA
v_gene: TRBV5-1
j_gene: TRBJ2-5
d_gene: TRBD2
len: 18
CDR3aa: CASSGGQPGLARRETQYF
CDR3nt: TGCGCCAGCAGCGGGGGACAGCCGGGACTAGCGAGGAGGGAGACCCAGTACTTC

abundance: many
v_gene: TRBV5-1
j_gene: TRBJ1-1
d_gene: TRBD1
len: 15
CDR3aa: CASSINQGAGTEAFF
CDR3nt: TGCGCCAGCAGCATCAACCAGGGGGCTGGAACTGAAGCTTTCTTT

abundance: NA
v_gene: TRBV4-1
j_gene: TRBJ1-2
d_gene: NA
len: 12
CDR3aa: CASLLTEHGYTF
CDR3nt: TGCGCCAGCCTGTTGACCGAGCATGGCTACACCTTC